This T cell receptor beta chain was documented in a study of long-term antiretroviral therapy in people with HIV. CDR1 and CDR2 from the germline V gene are MNHEY and SMNVEV (reference sequence). Trimming took off 5 bases at V and 5 bases at J, with 13 bases between the two ends. The CDR3 length is 13 residues. An immunoSEQ assay, version v3.0, was performed at survey level. Sequenced by immunoSEQ multiplex PCR; TCRdb stores in-frame clones only, minus some. This table holds about 30,000 clones, around 93% found once. The sample here was unsorted PBMCs, taken just over 7.3 years after starting antiretroviral therapy. The sequence was obtained from a man aged 50 or older with HIV. V gene TRBV27 combines with J gene TRBJ2-7; D is perhaps TRBD2 (5 bases). The CDR3 is CASSLLPTNEQYF. CDR3 in DNA: TGTGCCAGCAGTCTCCTGCCGACTAACGAGCAGTACTTC.